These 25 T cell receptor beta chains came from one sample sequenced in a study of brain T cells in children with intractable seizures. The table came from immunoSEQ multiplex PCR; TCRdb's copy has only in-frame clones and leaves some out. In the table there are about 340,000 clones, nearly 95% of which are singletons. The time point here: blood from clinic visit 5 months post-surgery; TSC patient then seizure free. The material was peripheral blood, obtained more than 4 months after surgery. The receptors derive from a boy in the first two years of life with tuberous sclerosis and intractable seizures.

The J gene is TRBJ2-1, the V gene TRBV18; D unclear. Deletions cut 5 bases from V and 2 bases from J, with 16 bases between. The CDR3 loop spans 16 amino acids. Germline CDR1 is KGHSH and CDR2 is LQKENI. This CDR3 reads CASSSKGPSPYNEQFF. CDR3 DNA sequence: TGTGCCAGCTCATCCAAAGGGCCCAGTCCCTACAATGAGCAGTTCTTC.

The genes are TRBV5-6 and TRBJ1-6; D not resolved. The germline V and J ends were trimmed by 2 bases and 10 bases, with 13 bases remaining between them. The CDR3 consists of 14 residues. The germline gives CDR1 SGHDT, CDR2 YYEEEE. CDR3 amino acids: CASSFETLDSPLHF. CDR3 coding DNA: TGTGCCAGCAGCTTCGAGACGTTAGACTCACCCCTCCACTTT.

The CDR3 DNA sequence: TGTGCCAGCAGCCTGACCGGGACAGGGTTCTCCTACGAGCAGTACTTC. It is translated as CASSLTGTGFSYEQYF. The rearrangement joins TRBV5-4 to TRBJ2-7; 9 nucleotides align to TRBD1. V trimming: 4 bases; J trimming: 0 bases; junction bases outside the gene matches: 8. The germline V gene encodes CDR1 SGHNT and CDR2 YYREEE (reference sequence). CDR3 length equals 16 residues.

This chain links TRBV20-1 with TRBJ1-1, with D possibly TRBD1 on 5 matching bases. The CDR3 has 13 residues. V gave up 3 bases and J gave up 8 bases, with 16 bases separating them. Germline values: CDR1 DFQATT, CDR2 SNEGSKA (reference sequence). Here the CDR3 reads CSASSGTEGEAFF. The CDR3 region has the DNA TGCAGTGCTAGTTCCGGGACCGAGGGAGAAGCTTTCTTT.

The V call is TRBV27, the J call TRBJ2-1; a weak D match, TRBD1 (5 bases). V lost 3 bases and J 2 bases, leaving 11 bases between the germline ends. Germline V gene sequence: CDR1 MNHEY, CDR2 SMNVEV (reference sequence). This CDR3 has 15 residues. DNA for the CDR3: TGTGCCAGCAGTTTCCGGCCAGGGCCCTACAATGAGCAGTTCTTC. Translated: CASSFRPGPYNEQFF.

CDR3 amino acids: CASSMYGTSGSTDTQYF. DNA of the CDR3: TGTGCCAGTAGTATGTATGGGACTAGCGGGAGCACAGATACGCAGTATTTT. The chain carries TRBV19 and TRBJ2-3; 12 bases match TRBD2. This CDR3 region has 17 residues. Germline CDR1 and CDR2: LNHDA and SQIVND (reference sequence). The junction had 4 bases not matched to a gene; V was cut back by 3 bases and J by 0 bases.

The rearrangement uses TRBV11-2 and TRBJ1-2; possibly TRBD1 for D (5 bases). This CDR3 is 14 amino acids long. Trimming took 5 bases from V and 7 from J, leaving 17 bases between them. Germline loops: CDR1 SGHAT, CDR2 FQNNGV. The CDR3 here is CASSPSGGSGGYTF. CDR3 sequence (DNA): TGTGCCAGCAGCCCCAGTGGGGGGTCTGGTGGCTACACCTTC.

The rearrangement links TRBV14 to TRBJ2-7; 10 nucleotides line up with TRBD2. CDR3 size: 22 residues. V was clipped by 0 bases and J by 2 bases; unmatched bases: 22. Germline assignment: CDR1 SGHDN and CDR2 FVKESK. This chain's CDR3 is CASSQEVFSGGRFTTHPYEQYF. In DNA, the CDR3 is TGTGCCAGCAGCCAAGAGGTCTTTAGCGGGGGGCGATTCACCACCCACCCCTACGAGCAGTACTTC.

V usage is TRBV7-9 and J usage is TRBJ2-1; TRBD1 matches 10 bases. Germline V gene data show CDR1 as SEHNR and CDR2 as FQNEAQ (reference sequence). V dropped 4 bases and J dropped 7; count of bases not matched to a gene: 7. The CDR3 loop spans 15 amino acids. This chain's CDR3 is CASSSTGTGDNEQFF. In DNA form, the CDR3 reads TGTGCCAGCAGCTCAACTGGGACAGGGGATAATGAGCAGTTCTTC.

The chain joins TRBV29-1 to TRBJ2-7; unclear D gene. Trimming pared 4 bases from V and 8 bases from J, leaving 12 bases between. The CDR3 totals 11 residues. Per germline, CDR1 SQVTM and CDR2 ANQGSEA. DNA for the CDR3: TGCAGCGTTGGCGGTACAGCCCAGCAGTACTTC. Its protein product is CSVGGTAQQYF.

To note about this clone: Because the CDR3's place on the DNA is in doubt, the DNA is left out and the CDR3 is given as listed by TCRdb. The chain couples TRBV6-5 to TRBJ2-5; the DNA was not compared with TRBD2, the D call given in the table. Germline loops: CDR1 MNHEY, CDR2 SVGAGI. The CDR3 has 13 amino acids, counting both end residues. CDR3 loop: CASILGGQETQYF.

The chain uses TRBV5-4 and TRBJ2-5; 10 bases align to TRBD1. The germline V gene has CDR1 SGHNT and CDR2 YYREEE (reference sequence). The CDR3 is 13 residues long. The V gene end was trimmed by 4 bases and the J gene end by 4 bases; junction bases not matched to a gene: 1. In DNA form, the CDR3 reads TGTGCCAGCAGCGACAGGGGGCTAGAGACCCAGTACTTC. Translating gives CASSDRGLETQYF.

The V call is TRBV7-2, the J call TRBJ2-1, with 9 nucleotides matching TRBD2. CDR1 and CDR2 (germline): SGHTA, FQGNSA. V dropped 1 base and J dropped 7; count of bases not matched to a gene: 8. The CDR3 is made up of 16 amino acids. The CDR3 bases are TGTGCCAGCAGCTTAGTAGCGGGGGCCCTATCAAATGAGCAGTTCTTC. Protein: CASSLVAGALSNEQFF.

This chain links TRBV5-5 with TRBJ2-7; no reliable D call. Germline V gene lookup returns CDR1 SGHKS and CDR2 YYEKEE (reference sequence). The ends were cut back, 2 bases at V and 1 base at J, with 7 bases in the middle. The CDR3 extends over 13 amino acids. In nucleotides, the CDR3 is TGTGCCAGCAGCTTCAGAGAATCCTACGAGCAGTACTTC. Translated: CASSFRESYEQYF.

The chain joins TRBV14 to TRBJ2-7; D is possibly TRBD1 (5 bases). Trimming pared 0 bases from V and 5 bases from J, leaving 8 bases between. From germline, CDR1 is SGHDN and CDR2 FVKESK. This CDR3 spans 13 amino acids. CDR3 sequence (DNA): TGTGCCAGCAGCCAAGAACGCAGGGACGAGCAGTACTTC. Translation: CASSQERRDEQYF.

In nucleotides, the CDR3 is TGTGCCAGCAGTGCCCATTTACAGCCCCAGCATTTT. Amino acid sequence: CASSAHLQPQHF. The rearrangement uses TRBV2 and TRBJ1-5; D unresolved. CDR1 is SNHLY, CDR2 FYNNEI, per germline. Trimming removed 4 bases from V and 7 bases from J, with 8 bases in between. CDR3 size: 12 residues.

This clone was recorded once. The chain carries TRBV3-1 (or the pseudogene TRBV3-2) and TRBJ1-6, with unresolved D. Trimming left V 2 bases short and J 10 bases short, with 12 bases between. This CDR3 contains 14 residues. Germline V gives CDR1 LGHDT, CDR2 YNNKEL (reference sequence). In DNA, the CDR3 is TGTGCCAGCAGCCAACCGGCGGGAAAATCACCCCTCCACTTT. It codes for CASSQPAGKSPLHF.

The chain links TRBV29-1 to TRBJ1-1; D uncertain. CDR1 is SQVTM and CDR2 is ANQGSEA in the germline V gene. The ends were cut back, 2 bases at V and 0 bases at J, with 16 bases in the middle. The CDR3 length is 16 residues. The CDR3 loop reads CSVESPLYSLNTEAFF. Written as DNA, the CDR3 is TGCAGCGTTGAATCCCCCCTTTATTCCCTGAACACTGAAGCTTTCTTT.

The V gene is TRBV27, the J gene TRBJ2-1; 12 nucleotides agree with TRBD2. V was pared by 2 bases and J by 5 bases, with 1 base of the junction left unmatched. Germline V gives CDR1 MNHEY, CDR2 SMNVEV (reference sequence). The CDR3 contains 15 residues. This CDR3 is CASSLGLAGNNEQFF. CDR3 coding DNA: TGTGCCAGCAGTTTAGGACTAGCGGGAAACAATGAGCAGTTCTTC.

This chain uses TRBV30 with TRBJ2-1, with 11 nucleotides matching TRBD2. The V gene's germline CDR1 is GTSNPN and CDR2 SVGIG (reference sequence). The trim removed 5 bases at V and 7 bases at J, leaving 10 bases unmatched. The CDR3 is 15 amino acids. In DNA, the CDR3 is TGTGCCTGGGGGAGAACTAGCGGGAGCTTGAATGAGCAGTTCTTC. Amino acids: CAWGRTSGSLNEQFF.

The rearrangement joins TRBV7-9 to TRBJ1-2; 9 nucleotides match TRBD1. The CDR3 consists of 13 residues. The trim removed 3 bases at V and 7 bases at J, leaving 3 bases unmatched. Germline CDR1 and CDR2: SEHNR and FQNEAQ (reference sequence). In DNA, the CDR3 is TGTGCCAGCAGCTTGGGGACAGGGTCTGGCTACACCTTC. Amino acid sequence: CASSLGTGSGYTF.

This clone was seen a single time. The CDR3 loop reads CASSSPLRGDEQYF. The DNA for the CDR3 is TGTGCCAGCAGCTCCCCCCTCAGGGGTGACGAGCAGTACTTC. V gene TRBV7-9 combines with J gene TRBJ2-7, with a weak D call TRBD1 (6 bases). V gave up 4 bases and J gave up 5 bases, with 15 bases separating them. Germline V gives CDR1 SEHNR, CDR2 FQNEAQ (reference sequence). The CDR3 is 14 amino acids. Using reference TRBV7-9 and TRBJ2-7 for the parts outside the CDR3, the full variable domain is DTGVSQNPRHKITKRGQNVTFRCDPISEHNRLYWYRQTLGQGPEFLTYFQNEAQLEKSRLLSDRFSAERPKGSFSTLEIQRTEQGDSAMYLCASSSPLRGDEQYFGPGTRLTVT.

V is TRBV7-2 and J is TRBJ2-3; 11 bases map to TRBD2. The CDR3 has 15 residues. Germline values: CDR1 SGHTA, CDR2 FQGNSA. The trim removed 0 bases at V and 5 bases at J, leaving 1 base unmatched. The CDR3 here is CASSLAGLAGDTQYF. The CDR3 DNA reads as TGTGCCAGCAGCTTAGCCGGACTAGCGGGAGATACGCAGTATTTT.

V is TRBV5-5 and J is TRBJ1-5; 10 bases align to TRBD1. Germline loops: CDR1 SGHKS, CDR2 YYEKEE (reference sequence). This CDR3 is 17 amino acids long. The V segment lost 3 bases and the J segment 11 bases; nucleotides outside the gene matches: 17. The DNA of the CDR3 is TGTGCCAGCAGCTGGCAAGTCGGACAGGGGGTCGGTGAGGCCCAGCATTTT. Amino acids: CASSWQVGQGVGEAQHF.

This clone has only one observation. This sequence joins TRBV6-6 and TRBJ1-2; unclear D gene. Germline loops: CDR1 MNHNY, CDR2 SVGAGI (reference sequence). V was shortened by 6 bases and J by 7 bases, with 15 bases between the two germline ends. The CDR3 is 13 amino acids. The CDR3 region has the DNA TGTGCCAGCAGCCCTGCGGCTGGAGGTGGCTACACCTTC. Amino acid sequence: CASSPAAGGGYTF.